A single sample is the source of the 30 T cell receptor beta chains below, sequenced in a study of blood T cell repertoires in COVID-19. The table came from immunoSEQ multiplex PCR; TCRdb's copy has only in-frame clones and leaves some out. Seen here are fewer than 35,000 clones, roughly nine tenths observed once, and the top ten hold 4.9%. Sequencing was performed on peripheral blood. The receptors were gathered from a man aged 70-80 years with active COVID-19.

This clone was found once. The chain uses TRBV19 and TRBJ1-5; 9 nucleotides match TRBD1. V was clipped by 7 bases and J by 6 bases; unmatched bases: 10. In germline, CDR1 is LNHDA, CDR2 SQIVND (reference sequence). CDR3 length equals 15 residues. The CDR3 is CASTKGGQGAQPQHF. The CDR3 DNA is TGTGCCAGTACCAAAGGGGGACAGGGAGCTCAGCCCCAGCATTTT. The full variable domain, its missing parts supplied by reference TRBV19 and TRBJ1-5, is DGGITQSPKYLFRKEGQNVTLSCEQNLNHDAMYWYRQDPGQGLRLIYYSQIVNDFQKGDIAEGYSVSREKKESFPLTVTSAQKNPTAFYLCASTKGGQGAQPQHFGDGTRLSIL.

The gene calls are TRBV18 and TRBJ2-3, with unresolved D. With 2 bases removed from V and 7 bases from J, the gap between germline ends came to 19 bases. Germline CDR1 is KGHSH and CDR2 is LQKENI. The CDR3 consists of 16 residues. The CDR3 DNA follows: TGTGCCAGCTCACCAAGACTCCCACCGCCCGTGAATACGCAGTATTTT. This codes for CASSPRLPPPVNTQYF. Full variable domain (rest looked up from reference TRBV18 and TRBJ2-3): NAGVMQNPRHLVRRRGQEARLRCSPMKGHSHVYWYRQLPEEGLKFMVYLQKENIIDESGMPKERFSAEFPKEGPSILRIQQVVRGDSAAYFCASSPRLPPPVNTQYFGPGTRLTVL.

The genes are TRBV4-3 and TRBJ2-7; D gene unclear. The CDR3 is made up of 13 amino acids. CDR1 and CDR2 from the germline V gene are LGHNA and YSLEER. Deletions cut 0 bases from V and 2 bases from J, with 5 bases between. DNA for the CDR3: TGCGCCAGCAGCCAAGATTTCACCTACGAGCAGTACTTC. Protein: CASSQDFTYEQYF.

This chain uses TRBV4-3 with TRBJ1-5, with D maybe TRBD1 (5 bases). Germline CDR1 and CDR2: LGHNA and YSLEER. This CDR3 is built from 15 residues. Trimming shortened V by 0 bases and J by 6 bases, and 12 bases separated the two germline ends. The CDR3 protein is CASSQDQGLGQPQHF. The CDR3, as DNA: TGCGCCAGCAGCCAAGATCAGGGCCTGGGTCAGCCCCAGCATTTT.

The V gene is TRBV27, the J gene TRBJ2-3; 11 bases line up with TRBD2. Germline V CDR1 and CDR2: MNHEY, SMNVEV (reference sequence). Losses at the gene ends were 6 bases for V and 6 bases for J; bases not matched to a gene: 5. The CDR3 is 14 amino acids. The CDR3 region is CASRIAGGPDTQYF. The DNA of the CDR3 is TGTGCCAGCAGGATAGCGGGGGGGCCGGATACGCAGTATTTT.

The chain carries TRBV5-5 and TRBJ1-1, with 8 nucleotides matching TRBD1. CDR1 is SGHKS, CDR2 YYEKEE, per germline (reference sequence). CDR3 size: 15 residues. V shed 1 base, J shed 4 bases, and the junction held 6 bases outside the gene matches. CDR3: CASSLSGQGGTEAFF. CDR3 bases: TGTGCCAGCAGCTTGTCCGGACAGGGAGGCACTGAAGCTTTCTTT.

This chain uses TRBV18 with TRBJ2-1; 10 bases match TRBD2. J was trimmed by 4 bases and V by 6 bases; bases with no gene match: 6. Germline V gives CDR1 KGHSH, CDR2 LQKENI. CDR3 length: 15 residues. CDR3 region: CASSPPSGGYNEQFF. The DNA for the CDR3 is TGTGCCAGCTCTCCTCCTAGCGGGGGATACAATGAGCAGTTCTTC.

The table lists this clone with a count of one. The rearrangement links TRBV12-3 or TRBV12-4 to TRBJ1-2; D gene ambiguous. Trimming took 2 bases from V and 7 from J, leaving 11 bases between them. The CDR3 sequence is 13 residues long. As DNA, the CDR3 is TGTGCCAGCAGTTTACGGTCAGGATCTGGCTACACCTTC. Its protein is CASSLRSGSGYTF.

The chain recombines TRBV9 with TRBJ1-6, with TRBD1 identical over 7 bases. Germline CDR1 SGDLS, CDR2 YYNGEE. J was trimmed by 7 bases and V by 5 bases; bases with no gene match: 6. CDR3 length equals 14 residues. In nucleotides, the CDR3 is TGTGCCAGCAGACCCGGGACAGTAAATTCACCCCTCCACTTT. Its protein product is CASRPGTVNSPLHF.

CDR3 DNA sequence: TGTGCCAGCAGCCTCCACCCGGGACAGGGGGCCGACGAGCAGTACTTC. Translated: CASSLHPGQGADEQYF. This sequence joins TRBV9 and TRBJ2-7; 12 bases line up with TRBD1. The CDR3 spans 16 residues. J lost 5 bases, V lost 4 bases, and 10 bases had no gene match. Germline lookup yields CDR1 SGDLS and CDR2 YYNGEE.

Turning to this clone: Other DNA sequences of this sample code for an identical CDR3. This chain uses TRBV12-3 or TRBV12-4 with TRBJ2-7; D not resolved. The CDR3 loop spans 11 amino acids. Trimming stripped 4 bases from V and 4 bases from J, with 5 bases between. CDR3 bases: TGTGCCAGCAGTTCATTTTACGAGCAGTACTTC. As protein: CASSSFYEQYF.

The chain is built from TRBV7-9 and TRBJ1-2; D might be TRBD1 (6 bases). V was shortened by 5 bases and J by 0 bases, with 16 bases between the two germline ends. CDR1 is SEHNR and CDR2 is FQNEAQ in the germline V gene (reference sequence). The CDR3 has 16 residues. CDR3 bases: TGTGCCAGCAGCAGTGAGGACAGAAGCACTAACTATGGCTACACCTTC. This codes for CASSSEDRSTNYGYTF. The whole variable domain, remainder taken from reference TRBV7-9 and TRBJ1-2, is DTGVSQNPRHKITKRGQNVTFRCDPISEHNRLYWYRQTLGQGPEFLTYFQNEAQLEKSRLLSDRFSAERPKGSFSTLEIQRTEQGDSAMYLCASSSEDRSTNYGYTFGSGTRLTVV.

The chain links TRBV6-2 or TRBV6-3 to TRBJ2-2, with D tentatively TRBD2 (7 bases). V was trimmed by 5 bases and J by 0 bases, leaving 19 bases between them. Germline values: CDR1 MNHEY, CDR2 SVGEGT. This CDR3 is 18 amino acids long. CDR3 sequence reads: CASSNQFGGPPNTGELFF. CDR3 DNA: TGTGCCAGCAGTAACCAATTCGGGGGGCCTCCGAACACCGGGGAGCTGTTTTTT.

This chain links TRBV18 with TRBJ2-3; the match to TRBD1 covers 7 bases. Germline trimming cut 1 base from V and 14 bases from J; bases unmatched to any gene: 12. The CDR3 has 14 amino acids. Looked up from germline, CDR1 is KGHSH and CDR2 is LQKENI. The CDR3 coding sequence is TGTGCCAGCTCACCACAGTCGGACAGGCCAGGCCGGTATTTT. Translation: CASSPQSDRPGRYF.

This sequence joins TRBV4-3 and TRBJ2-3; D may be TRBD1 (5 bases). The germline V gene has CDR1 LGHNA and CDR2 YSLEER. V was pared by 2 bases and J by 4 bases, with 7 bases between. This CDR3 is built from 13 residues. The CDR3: CASSQQGPDTQYF. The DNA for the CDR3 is TGCGCCAGCAGCCAACAGGGCCCAGATACGCAGTATTTT.

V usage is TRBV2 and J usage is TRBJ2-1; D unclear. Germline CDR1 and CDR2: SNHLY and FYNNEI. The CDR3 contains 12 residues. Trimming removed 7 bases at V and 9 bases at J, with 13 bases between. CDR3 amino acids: CASNLPTVEQFF. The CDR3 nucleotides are TGTGCCAGCAACCTGCCTACGGTTGAGCAGTTCTTC.

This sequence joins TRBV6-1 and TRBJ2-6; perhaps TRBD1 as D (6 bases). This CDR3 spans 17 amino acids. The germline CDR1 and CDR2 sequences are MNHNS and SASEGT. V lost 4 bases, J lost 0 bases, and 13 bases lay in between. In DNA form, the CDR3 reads TGTGCCAGCAGTGGGGGACACCTCACCTCTGGGGCCAACGTCCTGACTTTC. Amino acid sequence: CASSGGHLTSGANVLTF.

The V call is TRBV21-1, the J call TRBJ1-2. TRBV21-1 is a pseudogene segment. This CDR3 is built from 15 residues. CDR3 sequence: CASSSLGGPPRGYTF. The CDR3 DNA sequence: TGTGCCAGCAGCTCTTTGGGAGGTCCGCCCAGGGGCTACACCTTC.

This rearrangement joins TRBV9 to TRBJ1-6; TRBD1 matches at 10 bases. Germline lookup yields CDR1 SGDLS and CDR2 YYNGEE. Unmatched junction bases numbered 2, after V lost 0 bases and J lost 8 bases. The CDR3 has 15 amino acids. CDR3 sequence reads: CASSVGQGADSPLHF. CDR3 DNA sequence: TGTGCCAGCAGCGTAGGACAGGGGGCTGATTCACCCCTCCACTTT.

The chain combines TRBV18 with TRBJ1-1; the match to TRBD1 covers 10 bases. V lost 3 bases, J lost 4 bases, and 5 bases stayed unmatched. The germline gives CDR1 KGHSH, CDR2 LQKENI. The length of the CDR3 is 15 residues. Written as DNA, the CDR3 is TGTGCCAGCTCACCCAGACAGGGGGCAAGCACTGAAGCTTTCTTT. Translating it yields CASSPRQGASTEAFF. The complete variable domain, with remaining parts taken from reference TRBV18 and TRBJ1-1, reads NAGVMQNPRHLVRRRGQEARLRCSPMKGHSHVYWYRQLPEEGLKFMVYLQKENIIDESGMPKERFSAEFPKEGPSILRIQQVVRGDSAAYFCASSPRQGASTEAFFGQGTRLTVV.

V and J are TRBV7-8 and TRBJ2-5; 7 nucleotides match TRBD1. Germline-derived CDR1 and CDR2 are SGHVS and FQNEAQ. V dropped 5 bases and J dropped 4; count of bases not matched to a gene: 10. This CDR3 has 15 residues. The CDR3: CASSHQGVGRETQYF. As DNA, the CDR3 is TGTGCCAGCAGCCACCAGGGGGTGGGACGAGAGACCCAGTACTTC.

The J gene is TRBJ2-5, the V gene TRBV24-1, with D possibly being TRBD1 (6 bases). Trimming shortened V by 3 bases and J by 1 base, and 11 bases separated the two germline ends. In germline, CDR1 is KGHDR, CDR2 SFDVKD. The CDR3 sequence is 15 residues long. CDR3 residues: CATSDAGDIQETQYF. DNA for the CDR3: TGTGCCACCAGTGATGCTGGGGACATCCAAGAGACCCAGTACTTC.

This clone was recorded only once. CDR3 in DNA: TGTGCCAGCAGCTTTTCCCGCGAAGAGACCCAGTACTTC. This gives the protein CASSFSREETQYF. The chain joins TRBV7-2 to TRBJ2-5; D remains ambiguous. The CDR3 spans 13 residues. Looked up from germline, CDR1 is SGHTA and CDR2 is FQGNSA. The V gene lost 3 bases and the J gene lost 3 bases, with 8 bases spanning the gap. Complete variable domain (other parts from reference TRBV7-2 and TRBJ2-5): GAGVSQSPSNKVTEKGKDVELRCDPISGHTALYWYRQSLGQGLEFLIYFQGNSAPDKSGLPSDRFSAERTGGSVSTLTIQRTQQEDSAVYLCASSFSREETQYFGPGTRLLVL.

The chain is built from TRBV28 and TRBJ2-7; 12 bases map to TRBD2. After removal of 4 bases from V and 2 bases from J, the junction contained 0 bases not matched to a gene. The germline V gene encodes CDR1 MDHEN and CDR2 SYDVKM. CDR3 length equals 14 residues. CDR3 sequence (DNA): TGTGCCAGCAGTTGGACTAGCGGGGCCTACGAGCAGTACTTC. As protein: CASSWTSGAYEQYF.

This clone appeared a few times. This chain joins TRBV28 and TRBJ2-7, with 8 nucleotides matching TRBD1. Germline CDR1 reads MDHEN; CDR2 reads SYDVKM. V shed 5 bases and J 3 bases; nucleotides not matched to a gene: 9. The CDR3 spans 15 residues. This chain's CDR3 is CASSGLGTGIYEQYF. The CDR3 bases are TGTGCCAGCAGTGGTTTAGGGACAGGCATCTACGAGCAGTACTTC.

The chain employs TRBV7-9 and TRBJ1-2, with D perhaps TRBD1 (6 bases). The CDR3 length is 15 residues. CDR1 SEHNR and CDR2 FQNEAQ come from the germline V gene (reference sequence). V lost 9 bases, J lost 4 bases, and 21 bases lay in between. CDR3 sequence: CASSHRDARGYGYTF. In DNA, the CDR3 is TGTGCCAGTTCACACAGGGACGCGCGAGGCTATGGCTACACCTTC.

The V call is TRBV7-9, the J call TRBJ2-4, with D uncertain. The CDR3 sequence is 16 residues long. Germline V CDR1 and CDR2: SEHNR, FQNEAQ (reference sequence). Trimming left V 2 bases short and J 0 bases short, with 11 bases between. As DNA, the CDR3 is TGTGCCAGCAGCTTATTGGCGGATTCAGCCAAAAACATTCAGTACTTC. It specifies CASSLLADSAKNIQYF.

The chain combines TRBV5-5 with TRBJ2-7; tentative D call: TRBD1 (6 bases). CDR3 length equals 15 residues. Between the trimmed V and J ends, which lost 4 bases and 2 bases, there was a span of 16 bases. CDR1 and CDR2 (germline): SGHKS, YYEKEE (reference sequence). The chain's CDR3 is CASSMPQGLTYEQYF. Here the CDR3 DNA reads TGTGCCAGCAGCATGCCACAGGGTCTCACCTACGAGCAGTACTTC.

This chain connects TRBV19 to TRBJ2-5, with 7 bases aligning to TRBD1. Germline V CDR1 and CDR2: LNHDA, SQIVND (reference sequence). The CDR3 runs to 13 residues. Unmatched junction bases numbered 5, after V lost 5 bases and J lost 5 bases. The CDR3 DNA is TGTGCCAGTAGTCGCAGGGACAGCGAGACCCAGTACTTC. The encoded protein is CASSRRDSETQYF.

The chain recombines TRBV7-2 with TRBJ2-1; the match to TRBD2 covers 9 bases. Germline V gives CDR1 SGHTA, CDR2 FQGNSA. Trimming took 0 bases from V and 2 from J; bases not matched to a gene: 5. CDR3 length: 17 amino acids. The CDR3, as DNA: TGTGCCAGCAGCTTAGCGACTAGCGGTGGGACCTACAATGAGCAGTTCTTC. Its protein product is CASSLATSGGTYNEQFF.